This passage covers 21 T cell receptor beta chains from one sample sequenced in a study of T cells after yellow fever vaccination. MiXCR, applied by TCRdb to the 5' RACE reads, yields one record per CDR3 protein. The profile covers roughly 340,000 distinct CDR3 sequences, with 8.5% to 10% appearing a single time and roughly 18% taken by the ten largest. Sequenced material: PBMCs, taken on the day of the first yellow fever vaccination. The source of these receptors is a man younger than 35 who received the YFV17D yellow fever vaccine.

This clonotype was counted at least ten times. CDR3: CASSVGTQNIQYF. The CDR3 DNA sequence: TGCGCCAGCAGCGTTGGGACACAAAACATTCAGTACTTC. The J gene is TRBJ2-4, the V gene TRBV5-1, with D possibly matching TRBD1 (6 bases). CDR3 length equals 13 residues. Germline-derived CDR1 and CDR2 are SGHRS and YFSETQ. Trimming shortened V by 4 bases and J by 5 bases, and 10 bases separated the two germline ends.

The gene calls are TRBV6-2 or TRBV6-3 and TRBJ2-7, with D possibly TRBD1 on 7 matching bases. V was cut by 0 bases and J by 2 bases, with 20 bases left in between. Germline CDR1 MNHEY, CDR2 SVGEGT. This CDR3 spans 18 amino acids. DNA for the CDR3: TGTGCCAGCAGTTACTCATTAGACAGGGAGGATTCCCCCTACGAGCAGTACGTC. Translation gives CASSYSLDREDSPYEQYV.

The table lists this clonotype with a few counts. V gene TRBV9 combines with J gene TRBJ2-3, with D unresolved. Deletions cut 0 bases from V and 8 bases from J, with 7 bases between. This CDR3 has 12 amino acids. CDR1 is SGDLS, CDR2 YYNGEE, per germline. The DNA of the CDR3 is TGTGCCAGCAGCGTAGCTACGGGTACGCAGTATTTT. Translated, it gives CASSVATGTQYF.

In its sample, this clonotype was seen a few times. The chain has TRBV7-2 and TRBJ2-3; D perhaps matches TRBD2 (6 bases). Germline-derived CDR1 and CDR2 are SGHTA and FQGNSA. Between the trimmed V and J ends, which lost 5 bases and 5 bases, there was a span of 11 bases. The CDR3 spans 13 residues. The CDR3 nucleotides read TGTGCCAGCAGCCCCGGGACTGAAGATACGCAGTATTTT. This translates into CASSPGTEDTQYF.

The V gene is TRBV30, the J gene TRBJ1-1; TRBD1 matches at 7 bases. V was pared by 3 bases and J by 2 bases, with 9 bases of the junction left unmatched. The germline gives CDR1 GTSNPN, CDR2 SVGIG (reference sequence). This CDR3 region has 15 residues. The CDR3 DNA follows: TGTGCCTGGAGGGAAAACAGGGGAATCAACACTGAAGCTTTCTTT. Translation: CAWRENRGINTEAFF.

The chain combines TRBV5-1 with TRBJ1-2; D ambiguous. Per germline, CDR1 SGHRS and CDR2 YFSETQ. V dropped 0 bases and J dropped 6 bases, with 15 bases sitting between them. The CDR3 is 15 amino acids. The CDR3 loop is CASSLGGPLNDGYTF. The CDR3 region has the DNA TGCGCCAGCAGCTTGGGAGGCCCGTTGAATGATGGCTACACCTTC.

The chain joins TRBV7-9 to TRBJ2-5; TRBD2 might be the D (6 bases). The CDR3 loop spans 13 amino acids. The ends were cut back, 3 bases at V and 5 bases at J, with 10 bases in the middle. The germline CDR1 and CDR2 sequences are SEHNR and FQNEAQ (reference sequence). In DNA form, the CDR3 reads TGTGCCAGCAGCTTTACTAGCTTCGAGACCCAGTACTTC. Translating gives CASSFTSFETQYF.

This clonotype was counted only a few times. The chain carries TRBV29-1 and TRBJ2-3; no firm D call. The V gene's germline CDR1 is SQVTM and CDR2 ANQGSEA. The CDR3 is 13 amino acids. The V gene lost 7 bases and the J gene lost 0 bases, with 11 bases spanning the gap. The CDR3 is CSGVASSTDTQYF. The CDR3 region has the DNA TGCAGCGGAGTAGCTTCTAGCACAGATACGCAGTATTTT.

In this sample, this clonotype turned up a few times. The V and J genes are TRBV28 and TRBJ1-5, with D hard to call. Germline CDR1 and CDR2: MDHEN and SYDVKM. CDR3 length: 16 residues. Deletions cut 5 bases from V and 5 bases from J, with 19 bases between. The CDR3 sequence is CASSGIRGLGYQPQHF. For the CDR3, the DNA is TGTGCCAGCAGTGGGATTCGAGGACTCGGGTATCAGCCCCAGCATTTT.

The CDR3 DNA is TGTGCCAGCAGGACATCAGGGGGCAACTATGGCTACACCTTC. Protein: CASRTSGGNYGYTF. V gene TRBV6-2 or TRBV6-3 combines with J gene TRBJ1-2; 8 bases fit TRBD1. The CDR3 totals 14 residues. Trimming removed 6 bases from V and 2 bases from J; junction bases left unmatched: 5. Germline V CDR1 and CDR2: MNHEY, SVGEGT.

The rearrangement joins TRBV4-1 to TRBJ2-5; 9 nucleotides line up with TRBD1. The CDR3 length is 20 residues. V was clipped by 1 base and J by 5 bases; unmatched bases: 20. Germline V CDR1 and CDR2: MGHRA, YSYEKL. CDR3 sequence reads: CASSQGLGTGRPTNWETQYF. CDR3 nucleotides: TGCGCCAGCAGCCAAGGGCTGGGGACAGGGCGACCAACCAATTGGGAGACCCAGTACTTC.

This clonotype was counted only a few times. This CDR3 is CASSQDPAGRMNTEAFF. The CDR3 DNA follows: TGTGCCAGCAGCCAAGATCCGGCAGGGAGAATGAACACTGAAGCTTTCTTT. The V gene is TRBV4-2, the J gene TRBJ1-1; a weak D match, TRBD1 (5 bases). The CDR3 has 17 residues. Germline values: CDR1 LGHNA, CDR2 YNFKEQ. V was clipped by 0 bases and J by 0 bases, with 14 bases between them.

The chain couples TRBV7-2 to TRBJ2-1; D possibly matches TRBD1 or TRBD2 (6 bases each). This CDR3 contains 14 residues. The germline V gene encodes CDR1 SGHTA and CDR2 FQGNSA. V dropped 6 bases and J dropped 2 bases, with 11 bases sitting between them. CDR3 sequence reads: CASSRGHAYNEQFF. CDR3 bases: TGTGCCAGCAGTCGGGGGCACGCCTACAATGAGCAGTTCTTC.

The rearrangement links TRBV3-1 to TRBJ2-5; D is unresolved. CDR1 and CDR2 from the germline V gene are LGHDT and YNNKEL (reference sequence). There are 17 residues in the CDR3. V dropped 1 base and J dropped 0 bases, with 15 bases sitting between them. CDR3 in DNA: TGTGCCAGCAGCCAAGGCCTCCGACCGAGCGACCAAGAGACCCAGTACTTC. Amino acid sequence: CASSQGLRPSDQETQYF.

This clonotype has just a few counts. The V and J genes are TRBV12-3 or TRBV12-4 and TRBJ2-4; maybe TRBD2 (6 bases). CDR3 length: 16 amino acids. Trimming took off 3 bases at V and 0 bases at J, with 12 bases between the two ends. Here the CDR3 reads CASSFEWGVAKNIQYF. The CDR3 coding sequence is TGTGCCAGCAGTTTCGAGTGGGGGGTAGCCAAAAACATTCAGTACTTC.

This clonotype was observed at least ten times. The J gene is TRBJ2-5, the V gene TRBV5-4; either TRBD1 or TRBD2 may fit D (6 bases each). Germline V gene lookup returns CDR1 SGHNT and CDR2 YYREEE (reference sequence). The CDR3 sequence is 15 residues long. Trimming left V 5 bases short and J 3 bases short, with 17 bases between. CDR3 residues: CASSSPGAKKETQYF. The CDR3 region has the DNA TGTGCCAGCAGTAGCCCGGGGGCCAAGAAAGAGACCCAGTACTTC.

The chain links TRBV20-1 to TRBJ1-1, with 7 positions matching TRBD1. The length of the CDR3 is 12 residues. V lost 3 bases and J lost 4; bases outside the gene matches: 2. Per the germline V gene, CDR1 is DFQATT and CDR2 is SNEGSKA (reference sequence). The CDR3, as DNA: TGCAGTGCTAGGGGACAGTCCACTGAAGCTTTCTTT. This sequence encodes CSARGQSTEAFF.

CDR3 region: CASSLQGGNTIYF. For the CDR3, the DNA is TGTGCCAGCAGTTTACAGGGTGGAAACACCATATATTTT. The rearrangement links TRBV12-3 or TRBV12-4 to TRBJ1-3, with D perhaps matching TRBD1 (5 bases). This CDR3 contains 13 residues. V lost 2 bases to trimming and J lost 3 bases, with 5 bases between them.

This clonotype was detected a few times. The chain carries TRBV20-1 and TRBJ1-2, with TRBD1 identical over 7 bases. Germline V gene lookup returns CDR1 DFQATT and CDR2 SNEGSKA (reference sequence). The CDR3 sequence is 14 residues long. With V trimmed by 5 bases and J by 8 bases, 14 bases remained unmatched. The CDR3, as DNA: TGCAGTGCTCCCCCTGACGACAGGGTCTTCGGCTACACCTTC. Translating it yields CSAPPDDRVFGYTF.

This clonotype came up a few times. DNA for the CDR3: TGTGCCACCAGTGATTCATGGCAGGGGAATGGCTACACCTTC. This translates into CATSDSWQGNGYTF. The chain has TRBV24-1 and TRBJ1-2; the D gene is possibly TRBD1 (6 bases). CDR1 and CDR2 (germline): KGHDR, SFDVKD. The CDR3 spans 14 residues. Trimming removed 2 bases at V and 6 bases at J, with 12 bases between.

CDR3: CASSSLAGGNEQFF. The DNA of the CDR3 is TGTGCCAGCAGTTCACTAGCGGGGGGCAATGAGCAGTTCTTC. The V call is TRBV27, the J call TRBJ2-1; 12 bases agree with TRBD2. Trimming took 4 bases from V and 6 from J; bases not matched to a gene: 1. The CDR3 has 14 amino acids. In germline, CDR1 is MNHEY, CDR2 SMNVEV (reference sequence).